The rows below give T cell receptor beta chains drawn from one sample of a study of T cell responses to AZD1222 COVID-19 vaccine. Here immunoSEQ multiplex PCR was the method, and the copy in TCRdb shows in-frame clones only, minus some. Of fewer than 70,000 clones listed, about 87% are singletons. This specimen was peripheral blood, taken on day 0 of AZD1222 vaccination. These receptors originate from an adult in good health. The CDR3 runs from the conserved cysteine through the conserved F or W. D genes are given only for firm matches. Part of the rows lack a size; the others show once, few, many or a class for expanded clones.

V,D,size,J,DNA,CDR3
TRBV19,TRBD1,.,TRBJ1-5,TGTGCCAGTAGCGGGACAGGGGTAGCGCAGCCCCAGCATTTT,CASSGTGVAQPQHF
TRBV6-5,.,.,TRBJ1-1,TGTGCCAGCAGTTCCCGACAGAGCACTGAAGCTTTCTTT,CASSSRQSTEAFF
TRBV5-1,TRBD2,once,TRBJ2-1,TGCGCCAGCAGTAGCGGGGGGGCACTCAATGAGCAGTTCTTC,CASSSGGALNEQFF
TRBV5-4,.,.,TRBJ1-5,TGTGCCAGCAGCTTGGAGGGGACTGGGGACTATAGCAATCAGCCCCAGCATTTT,CASSLEGTGDYSNQPQHF
TRBV10-1,.,.,TRBJ2-3,TGCGCCAGCAGTGAGGGGGGGCAGATCACAGATACGCAGTATTTT,CASSEGGQITDTQYF
TRBV12-3/TRBV12-4,.,.,TRBJ1-1,TGTGCCAGCAGTTTTTCGGGCAGTGGTGAAGCTTTCTTT,CASSFSGSGEAFF
TRBV7-2,TRBD1,.,TRBJ1-4,TGTGCCAGCAGCCTCAGCTTGACAGGGGGTACAGAAAAACTGTTTTTT,CASSLSLTGGTEKLFF
TRBV2,.,once,TRBJ2-7,TGTGCCAGCGCGCGGGGCTACGAGCAGTACTTC,CASARGYEQYF
TRBV5-1,.,.,TRBJ1-4,TGCGCCAGCAGCTTGGAGGGCAGGGCAACTAATGAAAAACTGTTTTTT,CASSLEGRATNEKLFF
TRBV7-8,.,once,TRBJ1-5,TGTGCCAGCAGCTCATCCGGGACTCAGCCCCAGCATTTT,CASSSSGTQPQHF
TRBV7-7,TRBD1,.,TRBJ2-7,TGTGCCAGCAGCTTGGGGACAGGTAGGATGCAGTACTTC,CASSLGTGRMQYF
TRBV6-1,TRBD1,.,TRBJ1-1,TGTGCCAGCAGTGAAGGGGACAGGGGCAACACTGAAGCTTTCTTT,CASSEGDRGNTEAFF